The 9 T cell receptor beta chains given below trace back to one sample, sequenced in a study of control samples from healthy donors and cancer patients. Produced via immunoSEQ multiplex PCR; TCRdb's table is partial and in-frame only. The sample lists approximately 79,000 clones, about nine tenths seen once, with under 7.5% in the top ten. What was sequenced was blood. All receptors come from a man in his fifties or sixties in good health.

J is TRBJ1-4 and V is TRBV6-6; D is unresolved. CDR1 and CDR2 from the germline V gene are MNHNY and SVGAGI (reference sequence). The V end was cut by 5 bases, the J end by 8 bases, with 15 bases between. The CDR3 has 14 amino acids. Here the CDR3 reads CASSQRAVGEKLFF. In DNA, the CDR3 is TGTGCCAGCAGTCAAAGGGCCGTAGGGGAAAAACTGTTTTTT.

The V gene is TRBV5-1, the J gene TRBJ2-1; TRBD1 agrees at 10 bases. V was pared by 4 bases and J by 0 bases, with 4 bases of the junction left unmatched. CDR3 length: 16 amino acids. Germline loops: CDR1 SGHRS, CDR2 YFSETQ. This chain's CDR3 is CASSKTGGSSYNEQFF. CDR3 nucleotides: TGCGCCAGCAGCAAGACAGGGGGCAGCTCCTACAATGAGCAGTTCTTC.

In this sample, this clone turned up once. The chain uses TRBV6-4 and TRBJ1-1; 7 bases agree with TRBD1. CDR3 length: 13 residues. Germline CDR1 is MRHNA and CDR2 is SNTAGT. V shed 3 bases, J shed 5 bases, and the junction held 3 bases outside the gene matches. This CDR3 reads CASSDLRGTEAFF. Written as DNA, the CDR3 is TGTGCCAGCAGTGATCTCAGGGGGACTGAAGCTTTCTTT.

The gene calls are TRBV10-3 and TRBJ1-2, with 8 bases matching TRBD1. CDR3 length equals 16 residues. Trimming at V came to 2 bases and at J to 3 bases, leaving 8 bases not matched to a gene. Germline loops: CDR1 ENHRY, CDR2 SYGVKD. Written as DNA, the CDR3 is TGTGCCATCAGTGAGGGGCGGCAGGGGGCCGACTATGGCTACACCTTC. Its protein product is CAISEGRQGADYGYTF.

This rearrangement joins TRBV5-6 to TRBJ1-3, with a possible D match to TRBD1 (6 bases). The CDR3 has 16 residues. Trimming removed 2 bases from V and 3 bases from J, with 15 bases in between. The germline V gene has CDR1 SGHDT and CDR2 YYEEEE. CDR3 amino acids: CASSFNHRVRGNTIYF. Here the CDR3 DNA reads TGTGCCAGCAGCTTCAATCACAGGGTTCGTGGAAACACCATATATTTT.

This clone was seen a single time. The chain employs TRBV30 and TRBJ1-3, with 9 positions matching TRBD1. From germline, CDR1 is GTSNPN and CDR2 SVGIG (reference sequence). V shed 4 bases, J shed 3 bases, and the junction held 7 bases outside the gene matches. The CDR3 loop spans 15 amino acids. Written as DNA, the CDR3 is TGTGCCTGGAACCTAGACAGGGGGAATGGAAACACCATATATTTT. Amino acids: CAWNLDRGNGNTIYF.

The chain uses TRBV15 and TRBJ2-3; TRBD2 matches at 7 bases. Germline loops: CDR1 LNHNV, CDR2 YYDKDF (reference sequence). V trimming: 3 bases; J trimming: 2 bases; junction bases outside the gene matches: 5. The CDR3 length is 15 residues. Here the CDR3 reads CATSRGLYNTDTQYF. As DNA, the CDR3 is TGTGCCACCAGCAGGGGACTATACAACACAGATACGCAGTATTTT.

The rearrangement links TRBV6-5 to TRBJ1-5; 8 bases agree with TRBD1. CDR1 is MNHEY and CDR2 is SVGAGI in the germline V gene. J was trimmed by 7 bases and V by 8 bases; bases with no gene match: 4. This CDR3 region has 12 residues. CDR3 sequence: CASGTGGQPQHF. The CDR3 nucleotides read TGTGCCAGCGGAACAGGGGGGCAGCCCCAGCATTTT.

This clone was counted between two and nine times. The chain combines TRBV20-1 with TRBJ2-5; the D gene could be TRBD1 or TRBD2 (5 bases each). Germline V gives CDR1 DFQATT, CDR2 SNEGSKA (reference sequence). Deletions cut 3 bases from V and 5 bases from J, with 7 bases between. This CDR3 comprises 11 residues. The chain's CDR3 is CSASWGETQYF. The CDR3 DNA follows: TGCAGTGCTAGTTGGGGGGAGACCCAGTACTTC.